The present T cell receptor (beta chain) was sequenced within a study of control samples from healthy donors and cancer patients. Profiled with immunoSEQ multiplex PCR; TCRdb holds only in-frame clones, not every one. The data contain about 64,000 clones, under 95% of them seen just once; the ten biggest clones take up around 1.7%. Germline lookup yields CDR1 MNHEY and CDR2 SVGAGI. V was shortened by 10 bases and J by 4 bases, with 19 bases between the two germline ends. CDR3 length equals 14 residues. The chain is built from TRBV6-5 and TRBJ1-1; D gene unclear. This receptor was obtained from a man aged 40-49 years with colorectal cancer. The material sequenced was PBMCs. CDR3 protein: CATLKELLGTEAFF. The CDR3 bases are TGTGCCACCCTTAAGGAGTTGCTTGGCACTGAAGCTTTCTTT.